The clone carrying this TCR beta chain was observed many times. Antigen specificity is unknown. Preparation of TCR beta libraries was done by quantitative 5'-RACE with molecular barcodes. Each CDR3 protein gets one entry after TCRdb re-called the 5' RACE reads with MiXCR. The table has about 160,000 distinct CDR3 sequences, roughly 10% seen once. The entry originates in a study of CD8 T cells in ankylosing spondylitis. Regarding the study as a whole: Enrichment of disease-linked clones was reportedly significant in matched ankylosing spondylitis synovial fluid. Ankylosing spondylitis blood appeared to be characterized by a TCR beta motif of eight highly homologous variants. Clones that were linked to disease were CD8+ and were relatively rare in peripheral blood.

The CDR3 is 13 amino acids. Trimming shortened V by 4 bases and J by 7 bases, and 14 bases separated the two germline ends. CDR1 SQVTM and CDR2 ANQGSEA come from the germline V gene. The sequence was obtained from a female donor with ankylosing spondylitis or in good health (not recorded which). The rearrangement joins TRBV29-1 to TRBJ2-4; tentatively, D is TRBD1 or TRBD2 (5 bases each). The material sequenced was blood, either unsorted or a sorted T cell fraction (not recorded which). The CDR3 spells CSVVGGVTNIQYF. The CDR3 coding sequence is TGCAGCGTTGTTGGGGGAGTGACGAACATTCAGTACTTC.